A selection of T cell receptor beta chains follows, all from one sample in a study of blood T cell repertoires in COVID-19. Clones were read by immunoSEQ multiplex PCR, and TCRdb kept only the in-frame ones, dropping some. This repertoire shows hundreds of thousands of clones, roughly 88% found once; its top ten account for approximately 1%. Source material: PBMCs or T cells enriched from blood (not recorded which). The receptors were gathered from a woman aged 25-40 years who had recovered from COVID-19. The CDR3 runs from the conserved cysteine through the conserved F or W. D genes are given only for firm matches.

>TRBJ1-1|TRBD1|TRBV5-5
CASTSLQPGQGFGTEAFF
>TRBJ2-7|.|TRBV12-3/TRBV12-4
CASSFLREQYF
>TRBJ2-7|.|TRBV3-1/TRBV3-2
CASSPILMAYVEQYF
>TRBJ2-3|.|TRBV7-9
CASRKPTGSFADTQYF
>TRBJ2-1|.|TRBV21-1
CASSRLGAGSINEQFF
>TRBJ2-3|.|TRBV14
CASSQDDARTDTQYF
>TRBJ1-2|.|TRBV2
CASRPWGGGYTF
>TRBJ1-4|.|TRBV2
CASSGTVATNEKLFF
>TRBJ2-6|TRBD1|TRBV5-1
CASSVTGEGGANVLTF
>TRBJ1-1|.|TRBV7-9
CASSQMNTEAFF
>TRBJ2-1|.|TRBV7-9
CASSSNGARTKSNEQFF
>TRBJ2-5|.|TRBV12-5
CASGRGLIQETQYF
>TRBJ1-2|.|TRBV29-1
CSVGAGAHYGYTF
>TRBJ1-3|TRBD1|TRBV4-3
CASSQDRGSGNTIYF
>TRBJ2-7|TRBD1|TRBV25-1
CASSESPGTGGAEQYF
>TRBJ2-4|.|TRBV30
CAWAGQWKQQNIQYF
>TRBJ1-1|TRBD1|TRBV7-8
CASSFSGDSTEAFF
>TRBJ2-7|TRBD2|TRBV7-8
CASSPYSGGLSYEQYF
>TRBJ2-1|.|TRBV5-1
CASSLEVAAYNEQFF
>TRBJ2-1|.|TRBV4-2
CASSQGGSRSYNEQFF
>TRBJ1-1|.|TRBV7-2
CASSLGASRPFF
>TRBJ1-1|TRBD1|TRBV7-3
CASSRSGTGGTQAFF
>TRBJ2-3|TRBD2|TRBV7-3
CASSPSGGALPGTDTQYF
>TRBJ2-7|TRBD1|TRBV4-1
CASSQGQGAVEQYF
>TRBJ1-2|TRBD1|TRBV6-5
CASSYRGKIYGYTF
>TRBJ2-5|.|TRBV7-6
CASSQPGSAEGTQYF
>TRBJ2-1|TRBD2|TRBV20-1
CSASTPGLAVF
>TRBJ1-3|.|TRBV5-4
CASSLDLNTIYF
>TRBJ1-2|.|TRBV30
CAWSPLDDSIYGYTF
>TRBJ1-5|TRBD1|TRBV5-8
CASSAGTGGALHQPQHF
>TRBJ1-5|.|TRBV4-1
CASSQDLFSHQPQHF
>TRBJ2-7|.|TRBV27
CASSLRTGTPTYEQYF
>TRBJ1-5|.|TRBV19
CASSIRGGSLSNQPQHF
>TRBJ1-2|.|TRBV30
CAWSPLQGSYGYTF
>TRBJ1-5|.|TRBV28
CASSPWGGRGNQPQHF
>TRBJ1-5|.|TRBV9
CASSVVGIEGAGREPQHF
>TRBJ1-2|TRBD1|TRBV2
CASSEEGDRNLYGYTF
>TRBJ1-1|.|TRBV10-3
CAISHTEIEAFF
>TRBJ2-1|.|TRBV18
CASTRDLPNEQFF
>TRBJ1-1|TRBD1|TRBV6-5
CASRTDRGRNTEAFF
>TRBJ1-4|TRBD1|TRBV7-9
CASSLNRGRGEKLFF
>TRBJ2-3|.|TRBV11-3
CASSLQGGGHTDTQYF
>TRBJ2-7|.|TRBV11-2
CASSLELDYEQYF
>TRBJ1-1|.|TRBV5-1
CASSPNLNTEAFF
>TRBJ1-2|.|TRBV21-1
CASRIALPGQGVGGYTF
>TRBJ2-3|TRBD2|TRBV10-3
CAISERPTSGGTDTQYF
>TRBJ2-3|TRBD2|TRBV29-1
CSVTGLAGGSTDTQYF
>TRBJ2-1|TRBD1|TRBV9
CASGTPGQALNEQFF
>TRBJ1-2|TRBD1|TRBV6-2/TRBV6-3
CASSYSGQGMGGYTF